The rows below give T cell receptor beta chains drawn from one sample of a study of post-analysis software for immune sequencing data. TCRdb called the PCR reads again in MiXCR, with one record for every CDR3 protein. Of 450,000 to 700,000 distinct CDR3 sequences in the sample, 44% were seen once. Sequencing was performed on blood. All receptors come from a girl between 5 and 17 years old with multiple sclerosis. The CDR3 runs from the conserved cysteine through the conserved F or W. A D gene is named only where the DNA matches it firmly. Only part of the rows carry a size: once, few, many, or a class if the clone is expanded.

J gene,clone size,D gene,V gene,CDR3 protein,CDR3 DNA
TRBJ2-7,few,TRBD1,TRBV7-9,CASRPGEGAYYEQYF,TGTGCCAGCAGACCAGGAGAGGGGGCGTACTACGAGCAGTACTTC
TRBJ2-3,.,.,TRBV12-3/TRBV12-4,CASSLAAAGTDTQYF,TGTGCCAGCAGCCTGGCGGCAGCGGGCACAGATACGCAGTATTTT
TRBJ2-1,.,TRBD2,TRBV28,CASSQIGTSGSNEQFF,TGTGCCAGCAGCCAGATCGGGACTAGCGGGAGTAATGAGCAGTTCTTC
TRBJ2-5,.,.,TRBV7-9,CASSSGALMETQYF,TGTGCCAGCAGCTCAGGGGCGTTGATGGAGACCCAGTACTTC
TRBJ2-4,.,TRBD1,TRBV5-1,CASSLGGQGLAKNIQYF,TGCGCCAGCAGCTTAGGGGGACAGGGACTAGCCAAAAACATTCAGTACTTC
TRBJ2-7,few,TRBD2,TRBV5-1,CASSPGLAGHNEQYF,TGCGCCAGCAGCCCAGGACTAGCGGGGCACAACGAGCAGTACTTC
TRBJ1-5,.,.,TRBV20-1,CSARDLIPGDNQPQHF,TGCAGTGCTAGAGATCTCATCCCAGGGGACAATCAGCCCCAGCATTTT
TRBJ2-1,.,.,TRBV27,CACSLTGPSNEQFF,TGTGCCTGCAGTTTGACGGGGCCCAGCAATGAGCAGTTCTTC
TRBJ2-4,few,.,TRBV5-1,CASSLTAGDEEQYF,TGCGCCAGCAGCTTGACGGCAGGGGATGAAGAGCAGTACTTC
TRBJ2-3,few,TRBD2,TRBV10-3,CAISELGTSGVGHGTQYF,TGTGCCATCAGTGAGCTGGGAACTAGCGGGGTGGGGCACGGTACGCAGTATTTT
TRBJ2-7,.,TRBD1,TRBV5-1,CASSITGGLSEQYF,TGCGCCAGCAGCATTACAGGGGGCCTCAGCGAGCAGTACTTC
TRBJ2-1,few,.,TRBV12-3/TRBV12-4,CASSSPQSSYNEQFF,TGTGCCAGCAGTTCCCCCCAGAGCTCCTACAATGAGCAGTTCTTC
TRBJ2-7,.,.,TRBV13,CASSSRDVYEQYF,TGTGCCAGCAGCTCTCGGGACGTTTACGAGCAGTACTTC
TRBJ2-6,few,.,TRBV12-3/TRBV12-4,CASSLSTGGGFSGANVLTF,TGTGCCAGCAGTTTATCGACAGGTGGTGGGTTCTCTGGGGCCAACGTCCTGACTTTC
TRBJ2-1,.,.,TRBV3-1,CASSIGSHWGNEQFF,TGTGCCAGCAGTATCGGGAGTCATTGGGGGAATGAGCAGTTCTTC
TRBJ2-7,.,TRBD2,TRBV3-1,CASSPSREGEQYF,TGTGCCAGCAGCCCTTCCCGGGAGGGCGAGCAGTACTTC
TRBJ1-5,.,.,TRBV6-1,CASSEDTYSNQPQHF,TGTGCCAGCAGTGAGGACACTTATAGCAATCAGCCCCAGCATTTT
TRBJ1-1,.,TRBD1,TRBV19,CASSMGTGGTTEAFF,TGTGCCAGTAGTATGGGAACAGGGGGGACGACTGAAGCTTTCTTT
TRBJ2-4,few,TRBD2,TRBV29-1,CSVSGTSDIQYF,TGCAGCGTTTCCGGGACTAGCGACATTCAGTACTTC